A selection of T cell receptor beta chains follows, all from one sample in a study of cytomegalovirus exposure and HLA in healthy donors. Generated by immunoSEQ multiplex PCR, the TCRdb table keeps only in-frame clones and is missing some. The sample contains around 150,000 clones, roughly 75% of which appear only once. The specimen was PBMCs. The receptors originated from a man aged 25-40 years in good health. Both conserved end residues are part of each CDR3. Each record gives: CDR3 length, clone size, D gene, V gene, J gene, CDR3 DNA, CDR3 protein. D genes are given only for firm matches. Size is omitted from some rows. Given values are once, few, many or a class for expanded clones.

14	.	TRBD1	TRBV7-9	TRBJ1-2	TGTGCCAGCAGCTTTGCGGACAGGGGAAGGGGCTACACCTTC	CASSFADRGRGYTF
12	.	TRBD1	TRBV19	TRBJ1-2	TGTGCCAGTGGACAGGTTCGCTATGGCTACACCTTC	CASGQVRYGYTF
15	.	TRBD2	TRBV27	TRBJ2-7	TGTGCCAGCAGTCCCAACTTAGCGGGATTATACGAGCAGTACTTC	CASSPNLAGLYEQYF
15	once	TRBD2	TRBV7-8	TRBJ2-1	TGTGCCAGCAGCCAAGGACTAGTAAGTTACAATGAGCAGTTCTTC	CASSQGLVSYNEQFF
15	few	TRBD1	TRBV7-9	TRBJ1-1	TGTTCCAGCAGCTTTCTCCAGGGGGTGGCCCCTGAAGCTTTCTTT	CSSSFLQGVAPEAFF
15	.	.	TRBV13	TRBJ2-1	TGTGCCAGCAGCTTGGGGCAGAGCTCCTACAATGAGCAGTTCTTC	CASSLGQSSYNEQFF
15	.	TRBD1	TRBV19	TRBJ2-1	TGTGCCAGTAGTATTTACAGGGGCGCCTACAATGAGCAGTTCTTC	CASSIYRGAYNEQFF
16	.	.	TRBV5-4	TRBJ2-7	TGTGCCAGCAGCTTGGATGTAGCGTCTAGCTCCTACGAGCAGTACTTC	CASSLDVASSSYEQYF
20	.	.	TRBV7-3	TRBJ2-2	TGTGCCAGCAGCTCGGACAGGGGGCGAGCTAGCGGGGGGCGGAACGGGGAGCTGTTTTTT	CASSSDRGRASGGRNGELFF
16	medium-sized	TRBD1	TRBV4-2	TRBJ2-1	TGTGCCAGCAGCCAAGATGGGACAGGGGGCTACAATGAGCAGTTCTTC	CASSQDGTGGYNEQFF
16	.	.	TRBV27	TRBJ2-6	TGTGCCAGCAGTTTTTTGAGAGGCTCTGGGGCCAACGTCCTGACTTTC	CASSFLRGSGANVLTF
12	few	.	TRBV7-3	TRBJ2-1	TGTTCCAGCAGCCCCGGCGGGAATGAGCAGTTCTTC	CSSSPGGNEQFF
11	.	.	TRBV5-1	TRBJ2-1	TGCGCCAGCAGCTTGGAGTCGGTGAGGTTCTTC	CASSLESVRFF
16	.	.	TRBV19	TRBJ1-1	TGTGCCAGTAGTATAACCCGGGCCACCCGGAGGACTGAAGCTTTCTTT	CASSITRATRRTEAFF
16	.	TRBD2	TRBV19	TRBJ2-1	TGTGCCAGTAGTATCATAGCGGGAGGGCCGAATAATGAGCAGTTCTTC	CASSIIAGGPNNEQFF
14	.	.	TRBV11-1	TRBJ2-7	TGTGCCAGCAGCTTATCGGTAGCGGAGGGCGAGCAGTACTTC	CASSLSVAEGEQYF
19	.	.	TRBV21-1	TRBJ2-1	TGTGCCAGCAGCAAACCTACTTCCGGGACTAGCGGCCCCAACAATGAGCAGTTCTTC	CASSKPTSGTSGPNNEQFF
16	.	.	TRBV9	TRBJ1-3	TGTGCCAGCAGCGTGGGGCGCCAACGCTCTGGAAACACCATATATTTT	CASSVGRQRSGNTIYF
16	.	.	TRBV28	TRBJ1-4	TGTGCCAGCAGCCGGGGGGACCATCCAACTAATGAAAAACTGTTTTTT	CASSRGDHPTNEKLFF
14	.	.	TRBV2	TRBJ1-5	TGTGCCAGCAGTGATCGGGTGGGCAATCAGCCCCAGCATTTT	CASSDRVGNQPQHF
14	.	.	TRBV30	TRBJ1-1	TGTGCCTGGAGTCTTACCCGAGGGGGCACTGAAGCTTTCTTT	CAWSLTRGGTEAFF
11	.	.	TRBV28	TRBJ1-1	TGTGCCAGCAGCTCCTACACTGAAGCTTTCTTT	CASSSYTEAFF
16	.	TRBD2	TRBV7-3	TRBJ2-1	TGTGCCAGCAGCCTTCGGGGAGCGGGAGGGCTGAATGAGCAGTTCTTC	CASSLRGAGGLNEQFF
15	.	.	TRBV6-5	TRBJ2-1	TGTGCCAGCAAATCGTGGGCGGGACCAAGTCGTGAGCAGTTCTTC	CASKSWAGPSREQFF
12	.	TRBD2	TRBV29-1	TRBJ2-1	TGCAGCGTCCCAATTAGCGGGAATGAGCAGTTCTTC	CSVPISGNEQFF
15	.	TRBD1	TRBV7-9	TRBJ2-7	TGTTCCAGCAGTGGACAGGGGGCTCGAACCTACGAGCAGTACTTC	CSSSGQGARTYEQYF
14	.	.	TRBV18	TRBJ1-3	TGTGCCAGCTCACCACCATCCGGTGGAAACACCATATATTTT	CASSPPSGGNTIYF
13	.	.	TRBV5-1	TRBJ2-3	TGCGCCAGCAGTAGGCAGGGCCAAGATACGCAGTATTTT	CASSRQGQDTQYF
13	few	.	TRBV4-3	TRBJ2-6	TGCGCCAGCAAGACAAGAGGGGCCAACGTCCTGACTTTC	CASKTRGANVLTF
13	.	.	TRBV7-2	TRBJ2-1	TGTGCCAGCAGCAGACTGACTCACAATGAGCAGTTCTTC	CASSRLTHNEQFF
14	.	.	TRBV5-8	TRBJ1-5	TGTGCCAGCAGCGTCAGGTTTGCCAATCAGCCCCAGCATTTT	CASSVRFANQPQHF